These T cell receptor beta chains were read from a single sample in a study of spatial heterogeneity in lung cancer. TCRdb passed the 5' RACE reads through MiXCR, listing each CDR3 protein once. The table includes about 36,000 distinct CDR3 sequences, less than 5.5% detected once. The source material was PBMCs, sampled at surgery. Receptors originate from a female donor with early-stage non-small cell lung cancer. Both conserved end residues are part of each CDR3. Each record gives: D gene, clone size, V gene, J gene, CDR3 protein, CDR3 DNA. The D gene is left open where the match is weak. Some rows mark clone size as missing; the rest say once, few, many or name a class of expanded clone.

>NA|NA|TRBV25-1|TRBJ2-5
CASSETGRETQYF
TGTGCCAGCAGTGAAACGGGGCGGGAGACCCAGTACTTC
>NA|few|TRBV6-4|TRBJ2-3
CASSDSMSGTDTQYF
TGTGCCAGCAGTGACTCGATGTCCGGCACAGATACGCAGTATTTT
>TRBD1|NA|TRBV30|TRBJ2-5
CACNLQGAETQYF
TGTGCCTGCAATCTACAGGGGGCCGAGACCCAGTACTTC
>TRBD1|NA|TRBV6-6|TRBJ1-5
CASSPPDQGARVQPQHF
TGTGCCAGCAGTCCGCCCGACCAGGGGGCGCGGGTCCAGCCCCAGCATTTT
>NA|many|TRBV28|TRBJ2-7
CASSPQSTYEQYF
TGTGCCAGCAGCCCCCAATCAACCTACGAGCAGTACTTC
>NA|many|TRBV6-1|TRBJ2-7
CASRGTYEQYF
TGTGCCAGCAGGGGGACTTACGAGCAGTACTTC
>NA|NA|TRBV2|TRBJ2-1
CASSRETEQFF
TGTGCCAGCAGTCGGGAGACTGAGCAGTTCTTC
>NA|many|TRBV7-2|TRBJ1-1
CASSLVQSTEAFF
TGTGCCAGCAGCTTAGTACAGAGCACTGAAGCTTTCTTT
>NA|many|TRBV4-1|TRBJ2-1
CASSQDRKSTAVDEQFF
TGCGCCAGCAGCCAAGATCGGAAGAGTACCGCCGTTGATGAGCAGTTCTTC
>TRBD1|NA|TRBV5-1|TRBJ1-1
CASSLWQGAGTEAFF
TGCGCCAGCAGCTTGTGGCAGGGGGCAGGGACTGAAGCTTTCTTT
>TRBD1|many|TRBV20-1|TRBJ2-4
CSASAFGTGFKEGKNIQYF
TGCAGTGCTAGCGCGTTCGGGACAGGGTTTAAAGAAGGCAAAAACATTCAGTACTTC
>TRBD1|many|TRBV5-1|TRBJ2-3
CASRDRVGTDTQYF
TGCGCCAGCAGAGACAGGGTGGGGACAGATACGCAGTATTTT
>TRBD2|NA|TRBV10-3|TRBJ2-1
CAISEGFSGGDNEQFF
TGTGCCATCAGCGAGGGATTTAGCGGGGGGGACAATGAGCAGTTCTTC
>TRBD1|NA|TRBV7-9|TRBJ2-7
CASSVGQGSYEQYF
TGTGCCAGCAGCGTCGGACAGGGCTCCTACGAGCAGTACTTC
>TRBD2|many|TRBV7-2|TRBJ2-1
CASSLRAGAGEQFF
TGTGCCAGCAGCTTAAGAGCGGGAGCGGGGGAGCAGTTCTTC
>TRBD2|few|TRBV7-2|TRBJ2-1
CASSSPGLAELNEQFF
TGTGCCAGCAGCTCCCCGGGACTAGCGGAACTTAATGAGCAGTTCTTC
>TRBD2|many|TRBV30|TRBJ2-2
CAWSRGLAVLTGELFF
TGTGCCTGGAGCCGGGGACTAGCGGTACTCACCGGGGAGCTGTTTTTT
>TRBD1|many|TRBV5-4|TRBJ2-7
CASSLPGTATYEQYF
TGTGCCAGCAGCTTACCCGGGACAGCCACCTACGAGCAGTACTTC
>TRBD2|many|TRBV27|TRBJ2-7
CASCPGLAGEQYF
TGTGCCTCCTGCCCGGGACTAGCTGGCGAGCAGTACTTC
>NA|many|TRBV5-1|TRBJ2-1
CASTPSTRYSYNEQFF
TGCGCCAGCACGCCTAGCACCCGCTACTCCTACAATGAGCAGTTCTTC
>NA|many|TRBV4-1|TRBJ1-5
CASSLSFVEGNQPQHF
TGCGCCAGCAGCCTCAGTTTCGTCGAAGGCAATCAGCCCCAGCATTTT
>TRBD1|many|TRBV2|TRBJ2-7
CASTLDRDSYEQYF
TGTGCCAGCACCTTGGACAGGGATTCCTACGAGCAGTACTTC
>TRBD2|many|TRBV11-2|TRBJ2-7
CASSLTWDYGYEQYF
TGTGCCAGCAGCTTAACCTGGGACTATGGCTACGAGCAGTACTTC
>NA|few|TRBV27|TRBJ2-1
CASSLEGRTYNEQFF
TGTGCCAGCAGTTTAGAGGGACGGACCTACAATGAGCAGTTCTTC
>TRBD1|many|TRBV5-1|TRBJ2-1
CASSDRGAYNEQFF
TGCGCCAGCAGCGACAGGGGTGCCTACAATGAGCAGTTCTTC
>TRBD2|few|TRBV20-1|TRBJ2-1
CSARLTGLAGNNEQFF
TGCAGTGCTAGATTAACGGGACTAGCGGGAAACAATGAGCAGTTCTTC
>NA|many|TRBV11-2|TRBJ2-1
CASSLVAGAGEQFF
TGTGCCAGCAGCTTAGTAGCTGGGGCTGGCGAGCAGTTCTTC
>NA|many|TRBV7-6|TRBJ1-1
CASSPLRGKNTEAFF
TGTGCCAGCAGCCCCCTTAGGGGGAAAAACACTGAAGCTTTCTTT
>TRBD2|many|TRBV29-1|TRBJ2-1
CSVEYLAGYNEQFF
TGCAGCGTTGAATACCTAGCGGGGTACAATGAGCAGTTCTTC
>NA|NA|TRBV11-3|TRBJ2-3
CASSLQAADTQYF
TGTGCCAGCAGCTTACAAGCGGCAGATACGCAGTATTTT
>TRBD1|many|TRBV4-3|TRBJ1-4
CASSPLPGGRGMANEKLFF
TGCGCCAGCAGCCCACTACCAGGGGGACGGGGCATGGCTAATGAAAAACTGTTTTTT